Listed below are T cell receptor beta chains from one sample, sequenced in a study of memory CD8 T cells in hepatitis C reinfection. The method was immunoSEQ multiplex PCR; TCRdb's version includes in-frame clones alone and lacks a portion of them. The sample carries around 47,000 clones, 70% to 90% recorded once. Sequenced material: naive CD8+ T cells sorted from blood. Source of these receptors: a man between 18 and 35 years old with hepatitis C virus infection. Each CDR3 is given with its conserved first and last residue. The D gene is left open where the match is weak. Not all rows give a size; the values are once, few, many and, for expanded clones, a class.

J gene,V gene,D gene,clone size,CDR3 protein,CDR3 DNA
TRBJ1-1,TRBV6-5,TRBD1,.,CASSWTGGDTEAFF,TGTGCCAGCAGTTGGACAGGGGGGGACACTGAAGCTTTCTTT
TRBJ1-5,TRBV5-5,TRBD1,.,CASSWGRQGWDQPQHF,TGTGCCAGCAGCTGGGGAAGACAGGGATGGGATCAGCCCCAGCATTTT
TRBJ2-7,TRBV27,.,once,CASSSGTETYEQYF,TGTGCCAGCAGTTCAGGAACAGAAACCTACGAGCAGTACTTC
TRBJ2-1,TRBV27,TRBD1,.,CASSLAGGSNEQFF,TGTGCCAGCAGTTTGGCAGGGGGTAGCAATGAGCAGTTCTTC
TRBJ2-1,TRBV7-9,.,once,CASSLLSGEQFF,TGTGCCAGCAGCTTACTGTCCGGGGAGCAGTTCTTC
TRBJ2-7,TRBV6-5,TRBD2,.,CASSYSTMGGSDEQYF,TGTGCCAGCAGTTACTCGACGATGGGGGGGTCGGACGAGCAGTACTTC
TRBJ1-6,TRBV5-8,TRBD1,.,CASSFGQGDSPLHF,TGTGCCAGCAGCTTTGGACAGGGTGATTCACCCCTCCACTTT
TRBJ2-1,TRBV27,.,.,CASSLYPDNEQFF,TGTGCCAGCAGTTTATATCCCGACAATGAGCAGTTCTTC
TRBJ2-4,TRBV27,.,.,CASSLSSGIVNIQYF,TGTGCCAGCAGTTTATCCTCAGGGATTGTAAACATTCAGTACTTC
TRBJ2-7,TRBV25-1,.,.,CASSDLYEQYF,TGTGCCAGCAGCGATCTATACGAGCAGTACTTC
TRBJ1-3,TRBV4-2,.,once,CASSQDGQEFSGNTIYF,TGTGCCAGCAGCCAAGATGGGCAGGAATTCTCTGGAAACACCATATATTTT
TRBJ1-2,TRBV5-4,.,.,CASSLGTGEVYGYTF,TGTGCCAGCAGCTTGGGGACGGGGGAGGTCTATGGCTACACCTTC
TRBJ1-2,TRBV7-9,.,.,CASRGGVPPGGYTF,TGTGCCAGCAGGGGGGGGGTCCCACCGGGGGGCTACACCTTC
TRBJ2-7,TRBV2,.,.,CASLSAPGQGTSYEQYF,TGTGCCAGCCTCTCGGCTCCTGGGCAGGGTACCTCCTACGAGCAGTACTTC
TRBJ2-1,TRBV2,TRBD2,few,CASSETWEGYNEQFF,TGTGCCAGCAGTGAGACGTGGGAGGGTTACAATGAGCAGTTCTTC
TRBJ1-1,TRBV6-6,TRBD1,.,CASSYDDRGNTEAFF,TGTGCCAGCAGTTACGATGACAGGGGGAACACTGAAGCTTTCTTT
TRBJ1-1,TRBV28,.,few,CATNAGLLVTEAFF,TGTGCCACAAATGCGGGGTTGTTGGTTACTGAAGCTTTCTTT
TRBJ2-7,TRBV7-9,TRBD2,.,CASSLTSGDSYEQYF,TGTGCCAGCAGCTTAACCAGCGGGGACTCCTACGAGCAGTACTTC
TRBJ1-5,TRBV7-9,TRBD1,.,CASSSGQGSQPQHF,TGTGCCAGCAGCTCGGGACAGGGTTCTCAGCCCCAGCATTTT
TRBJ2-7,TRBV5-4,TRBD2,.,CASSLGPSGIYEQYF,TGTGCCAGCAGCTTGGGGCCCAGCGGGATTTACGAGCAGTACTTC